This T cell receptor (beta chain) emerged from a study of CD8+ T cells in alopecia areata. Study-wide context: Patients in the treated group were given tofacitinib by mouth, 5 to 10 mg twice a day. Study-wide findings and caveats: Affected lesional scalp, above all in alopecia totalis/universalis, was more clonal than normal scalp. There were many expanded lesional clones persisting in scalp and blood during tofacitinib.

Treatment here: oral pan-JAK inhibitor, 5-10 mg twice daily. About this clone: The antigen is not known.

Trimming pared 8 bases from V and 4 bases from J, leaving 23 bases between. Looked up from germline, CDR1 is MNHNS and CDR2 is SASEGT. The CDR3 runs to 16 residues. Once RNA had been extracted, it was reverse transcribed into cDNA to act as the sequencing template. Clones were sequenced by immunoSEQ multiplex PCR, and TCRdb holds only the in-frame ones, with some missing. This sample has around 190,000 clones; more than 50% occur once, and the top ten carry just over 1%. The V gene is TRBV6-1, the J gene TRBJ1-1; perhaps TRBD1 as D (6 bases). The sequenced sample was CD4+ T cells sorted from blood, obtained at week 24, from a patient treated with tofacitinib. This receptor was obtained from a human donor with alopecia areata. As DNA, the CDR3 is TGTGCCAGCTGTGCGAGGGGGAAGGGTCGTGGCACTGAAGCTTTCTTT. Translation gives CASCARGKGRGTEAFF.